This TCR beta chain appears in the sequencing data of a study of cytomegalovirus exposure and HLA in healthy donors (dated by TCRdb to 2017 to 2019). About the study as a whole: In an earlier analysis of approximately 640 of the donors, 276 Gb of sequence data and 120 million or so unique TCR beta sequences from about 179 million T cells were reported. An early release that covered around 590 HLA-typed donors contained about 300 gigabases of sequencing data and around 85 million unique TCR sequences. Of the roughly 390 genotyped donors, approximately 80% fell in the genetic ancestry cluster associated with self-reported Caucasian donors. The study aimed to test whether cataloging public T cell receptors could reveal signatures of past pathogen exposure. The study profiled the T cell repertoires of about 720 subjects by immunosequencing and related them to cytomegalovirus serostatus. Besides the first cohort of some 670 subjects, a separate validation cohort made up of over 95 different subjects was used. To predict cytomegalovirus infection status, the study brought together high-throughput TCR immunosequencing, statistical association of individual TCRs with disease status, and machine learning. In a later analysis, previously published TCR beta repertoires from 666 donors were re-analyzed and high-resolution HLA genotyping was added so that TCR occurrence patterns could be studied. Rather than drawing on any new phenotypic data, the later analysis identified candidate immune exposures from TCR beta sequences and the way those sequences occurred across donors. An earlier analysis of about 620 of the donors applied high-throughput TCR beta sequencing to assess whether each TCR beta V gene segment acted as functional or pseudogenic. Donor age, sex, ethnicity and CMV serostatus were compiled alongside the repertoire data. A later genetic analysis took genome-wide SNP genotypes for about 65% of the 666 donors and used that subset as a discovery cohort. Every repertoire in the discovery cohort had been generated on one and the same sequencing platform. Class I and class II HLA loci were covered by the typing at four-digit resolution. Typing coverage varied by locus: roughly 629-630 donors for A, B, C, DRB1 and DQB1; roughly 510 for DQA1; 600 to 610 for DPA1; roughly 470 for DPB1. Because of strong linkage in the cohort, a handful of DR-DQ haplotypes were treated as single units for association and clustering. Among a few hundred genotyped donors of the cohort, an average of about 240,000 unique TCR beta nucleotide sequences were sequenced per donor, roughly 20% of them non-productive. Broad study findings and their caveats: In a later analysis, several top co-occurrence clusters were reported to appear linked to parvovirus B19, influenza, CMV and Epstein-Barr virus. V-gene and J-gene trimming of TCR beta chains was associated with a missense DCLRE1C variant in a later genetic analysis, and the association was replicated in an independent cohort. In a later analysis, HLA-associated TCR beta chains showed more clonal expansion and lower generation probabilities than non-associated chains that were equally common. The cohort was sequenced for TCR beta chains only, and without alpha or paired-chain data the features that could be detected were limited. When HLA alleles, especially DR and DQ, strongly co-occurred, TCR associations were difficult to assign to individual alleles. Sequencing depth was assumed to be roughly uniform across donors in the presence/absence analyses, though that assumption may not hold. Most CMV-associated TCR beta chains appeared to be HLA-restricted in a later analysis, and the HLA associations seemed to be driven largely by CMV exposure. The study gave a list of over 150 TCR beta chains associated with cytomegalovirus. In vitro tests confirmed that a few of the cytomegalovirus-associated TCR beta chains recognize cytomegalovirus antigens. Linkage disequilibrium might explain the correlated functional status among segregating V segments, but an unknown experimental factor could not be excluded. The authors suggested that the approach could potentially be generalized to other disease states and immunological phenotypes. A later analysis found that TCR association rates varied across HLA loci, with DRB1 alleles showing the most associated TCRs and HLA-C alleles the fewest. Because some donors lacked HLA typing at each locus, the association tests relied only on the typed subset. A further reported finding was that TCR beta sequences accurately predicted the HLA-A and HLA-B alleles for most subjects in the first cohort. Immune exposure information for the cohort was limited to CMV serostatus. An earlier analysis of 450 to 750 of the donors showed that most TCR beta V segments appeared in productive rearrangements either about 87% or about 30% of the time, which broadly matched IMGT annotations. At a false discovery rate of 0.05, a later analysis linked roughly 17,000 TCR beta sequences to specific HLA alleles. The classifier was reported to diagnose cytomegalovirus status with high specificity and sensitivity in both the original and validation cohorts. The sequencing pipeline was judged likely to have produced a cluster of highly shared sequence variants as a technical artifact. The earlier analysis of about 600 of the donors excluded approximately 15 rarely observed V segments, including chromosome 9 orphons, because counts were too low. According to a later genetic analysis, donors in an Asian-associated ancestry cluster had fewer N-insertions in productive TCRs than the approximately 630-donor mean. Across donors, most TCR sequences were observed very rarely, whereas some public TCRs were present in many individuals. Some IMGT-functional V segments, including TRBV6-2 and TRBV6-3, could not be told apart with the 87-base-pair reads, so those segments were excluded.

The library was generated by the immunoSEQ multiplex PCR assay. For the multiplex PCR, a mixture combining 60 forward primers for TCR Vbeta segments and 13 reverse primers for TCR Jbeta segments was used. Amplification of the CDR3 region of rearranged TCR beta genes was performed with a multiplex PCR assay on genomic DNA. On the Illumina HiSeq System, the amplified TCR beta libraries were sequenced as 87-base-pair reads. The study's own analysis went as follows. Across the 600 to 700 repertoires, a later analysis counted tens of millions of unique TCR beta chains, approximately 12 million of which were shared by at least two donors. Raw reads were error-corrected and collapsed into unique sequences with a nearest-neighbor algorithm that merged closely related sequences to remove PCR and sequencing errors. Alignment of CDR3 sequences to IMGT reference sequences was used to assign V, D and J gene segments. For a sequence to be retained, a match of at least six nucleotides to both a V gene segment and a J gene segment was required. Rearrangements were classified as productive when the CDR3 lacked stop codons and remained in frame with V and J, and all other rearrangements were classified as non-productive. Following IMGT convention, CDR3 was defined as the stretch from the second conserved V-encoded cysteine up to the conserved J-encoded phenylalanine. The earlier analysis of about 610 of the donors excluded sequences that lacked an unambiguous match to a single V gene segment. In an earlier analysis of 587 of the donors, V segments were called functional above 56.7% productive rearrangements and were called segregating when the between-donor standard deviation exceeded 5%. A statistical classification framework was developed to diagnose cytomegalovirus status using the catalog of TCR beta chain sequences. In a later analysis, TCR nucleotide sequences were compared against IMGT/GENE-DB human TR gene sequences so that V and J genes could be assigned. The TCRdist pipeline was used in a later analysis to assign CDR3 sequences and most-parsimonious VDJ recombination scenarios. A later analysis defined each TCR beta chain by its CDR3 amino acid sequence plus V-gene family, and excluded reads lacking a unique V-gene family. As a way to deal with suspected cross-contamination and a sequencing artifact, a later analysis dropped nearly 600 nucleotide sequences that were highly shared and had low generation probability. For each public chain, a later analysis derived a clonal expansion index from normalized ranks of inferred template counts within each repertoire. In a later analysis, generation probabilities were computed using a VDJ recombination model fitted to out-of-frame rearrangements, and the results were checked against IGoR. In a later analysis, TCR-TCR, TCR-HLA and TCR-CMV co-occurrence was scored with hypergeometric tests, and a repertoire-size bias correction was applied to TCR pairs. In a later analysis, false discovery rates were estimated by permuting HLA or CMV assignments 20 times. In a later analysis, co-occurring TCRs were grouped with DBSCAN, and TCRdist sequence similarity was added when clustering was performed within HLA-allele-positive subsets. Repertoires with fewer than 30,000 or more than 120,000 public chains, plus five repertoires with anomalous nucleotide sharing, were excluded from co-occurrence clustering. The source is immuneACCESS, and TCRdb retained only in-frame sequences with V and J called. Part of the clones is not carried over; for the studies checked, unresolved V genes explain less than half of this, and the remainder is unexplained. The DNA was the basis for D and trimming; V, J and clone size are from that table. The sample table records some 98,000 clones; about 80% of these occur just once. The ten largest clones add up to 2% of the sample.

In total, over 600 healthy bone marrow donors made up the cohort. At the time of sampling, every cohort member was nominally healthy, though immune exposures that went unrecorded were likely present. The donor was CMV seronegative and was included in the group of several hundred seronegative cohort members. Every donor gave a peripheral blood sample, and the peripheral blood mononuclear cells from that sample were used for TCR beta sequencing. Genomic DNA extraction from the blood cell samples was performed with the Qiagen DNeasy Blood Extraction Kit. The CDR3 runs 17 residues from the cysteine to the phenylalanine. Here the CDR3 DNA is all that survives: 51 bases in frame from base 1. The germline V gene specifies LGHNA as CDR1 and YSLEER as CDR2. Unmatched junction bases come to 4, with V trimmed by 0 bases and J by 0 bases. As regards this clone: Which antigen it targets is not known. Base qualities are not recorded, but no much larger clone differs from it by a single base. The sample holds other DNA sequences that translate to the same CDR3.

The rearrangement combines TRBV4-3 with TRBJ2-3; 9 of the junction bases match TRBD2. Input material: PBMCs. This receptor was taken from a man between 40 and 49 years old in good health and CMV-seronegative. The DNA sequence is given as TGCGCCAGCAGCCAAGATCAGGCGGGGGGGAGCACAGATACGCAGTATTTT. It encodes CASSQDQAGGSTDTQYF.